The clone carrying this TCR beta chain has only one observation. Antigen unknown. PCR amplification relied on 60 Vbeta primers (plus 13 Jbeta primers). Here immunoSEQ multiplex PCR was the method, and the copy in TCRdb shows in-frame clones only, minus some. This table holds about 160,000 clones, 60% to 80% found once. This CDR3 region has 14 residues. V was clipped by 7 bases and J by 10 bases, with 20 bases between them. Germline V CDR1 and CDR2: MDHEN, SYDVKM. Healthy donors of bone marrow made up the group. This specimen belongs to a study of cytomegalovirus exposure and HLA in healthy donors. Study-wide points: Presence/absence analyses treated sequencing depth as roughly uniform across donors. In a later analysis, V- and J-gene trimming of beta chains associated with a DCLRE1C missense variant, replicated independently. The study recorded 164 TCR beta chains that were cytomegalovirus-associated.

The source of this sequence is a woman in her forties in good health and CMV-seropositive. This chain connects TRBV28 to TRBJ2-1, with D possibly being TRBD2 (7 bases). The sequencing sample was made of PBMCs. The CDR3 DNA reads as TGTGCCAGCATTAACCCGAGGGAGGGGGTAGAGCAGTTCTTC. Translated, it gives CASINPREGVEQFF.